This T cell receptor (beta chain) was recovered during a study of blood T cell repertoires in COVID-19. Study-level information: Material from acute and convalescent COVID-19 was sourced from the United States, Italy and Spain.

The V and J ends lost 1 base and 2 bases respectively, with 15 bases between them. Per the germline V gene, CDR1 is MGHRA and CDR2 is YSYEKL. The CDR3 spans 17 residues. Cohorts were based on clinical histories the participants reported. Authors' analysis steps: Estimation of nucleated cell counts relied on the amplification of reference gene primers. The repertoire was sequenced with immunoSEQ multiplex PCR; TCRdb's copy has only in-frame clones and lacks some. Clone size and V and J calls were adopted from that table, with D and trimming inferred from the DNA. In the table there are approximately 480,000 clones, around 90% of which are singletons.

The sequencing input was PBMCs or T cells enriched from blood (not recorded which). The clonotype originates from a woman under 30 who had recovered from COVID-19. The V and J genes are TRBV4-1 and TRBJ2-1; TRBD2 is a possible D gene (5 bases). CDR3 amino acids: CASSQGRGGRTYNEQFF. CDR3 coding DNA: TGCGCCAGCAGCCAAGGCCGCGGAGGTCGGACCTACAATGAGCAGTTCTTC.